The table lists the clone carrying this T cell receptor beta chain with many counts. This specimen comes from a study of T cell repertoires in cytomegalovirus infection. TCRdb called the reads again in MiXCR, with one record for every CDR3 protein. Among about 530,000 distinct CDR3 sequences listed, about 26% were seen once. Germline V lookup: CDR1 SGHVS, CDR2 FQNEAQ. V dropped 3 bases and J dropped 4 bases, with 12 bases sitting between them. CDR3 length equals 15 residues. The chain has TRBV7-8 and TRBJ2-2; D is unclear. This receptor was identified in a human donor in good health (CMV status not recorded). Some clones in this sample may be carry-over from other donors' samples. Sequenced material: PBMCs. The DNA of the CDR3 is TGTGCCAGCAGCTTGCGAACAGAAAGCACCGGGGAGCTGTTTTTT. It yields the protein CASSLRTESTGELFF.